The T cell receptor (beta chain) under discussion was sequenced for a study of blood T cell repertoires in COVID-19. As originally analysed: Amplification from reference gene primers served as the basis for estimated nucleated cell counts. The table came from immunoSEQ multiplex PCR; TCRdb's copy has only in-frame clones and leaves some out. V and J calls and clone size follow that table, whereas D and trimming were derived from the DNA. The sample includes around 200,000 clones, under 85% seen only once; the top ten take about 1.3%. Trimming cost V 2 bases and J 8 bases, with 14 bases left between them. Looked up from germline, CDR1 is LGHNA and CDR2 is YSLEER. This CDR3 is 14 amino acids long. Seattle researchers signed up patients amid active infection and tracked them longitudinally.

This receptor was obtained from a woman aged 25 to 45 with COVID-19, enrolled during active disease. The sequenced sample was peripheral blood. V is TRBV4-3 and J is TRBJ2-3; possible D gene TRBD2, 5 bases. The chain's CDR3 is CASSQSPGVATQYF. CDR3 in DNA: TGCGCCAGCAGCCAATCCCCCGGGGTGGCTACGCAGTATTTT.